The subject of this entry is one TCR beta chain. This sample was taken from a study of blood T cell repertoires in COVID-19. Study-wide background: Spain, Italy and the United States supplied samples that represented acute and convalescent COVID-19. PBMCs, B-cell-depleted T cells, or T cells provided the cDNA or gDNA that made up the material.

There are 15 residues in the CDR3. Trimming took 5 bases from V and 13 from J; bases not matched to a gene: 17. CDR1 and CDR2 (germline): SGHTA, FQGNSA. Authors' analysis steps: Using reference gene primer amplification, nucleated cell counts were estimated. Produced via immunoSEQ multiplex PCR; TCRdb's table is partial and in-frame only. That table supplies the V and J calls and clone size; D and trimming were determined from the DNA. The sample lists almost 300,000 clones, more than 85% occurring once. V gene TRBV7-2 combines with J gene TRBJ2-5, with 9 bases aligning to TRBD1. Sequencing input: peripheral blood. The receptor's source is a man aged 70-80 years with acute or convalescent COVID-19. The CDR3 is CASSPVRSGQGPWYF. The CDR3 DNA reads TGTGCCAGCAGCCCTGTCCGGTCGGGACAGGGACCTTGGTACTTC.